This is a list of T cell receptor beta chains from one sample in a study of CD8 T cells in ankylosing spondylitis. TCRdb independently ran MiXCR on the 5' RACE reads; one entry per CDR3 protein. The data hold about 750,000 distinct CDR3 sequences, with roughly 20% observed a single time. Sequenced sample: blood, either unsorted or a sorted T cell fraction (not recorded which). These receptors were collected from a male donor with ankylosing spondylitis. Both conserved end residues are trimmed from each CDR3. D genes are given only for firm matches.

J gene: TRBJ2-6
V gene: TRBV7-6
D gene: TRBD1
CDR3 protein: AVGQANFGANVLT

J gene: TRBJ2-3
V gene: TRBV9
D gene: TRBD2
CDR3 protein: ASSVFSGSTDTQY

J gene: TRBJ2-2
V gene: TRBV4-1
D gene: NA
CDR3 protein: ASSQDMGITGELF

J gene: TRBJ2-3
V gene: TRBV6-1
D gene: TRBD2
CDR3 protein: ASSEGTSGGTGTQY

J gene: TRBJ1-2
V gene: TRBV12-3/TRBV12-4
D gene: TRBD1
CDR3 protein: ASSPPRQGAIYGYT

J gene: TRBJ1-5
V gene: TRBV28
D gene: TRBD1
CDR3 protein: ASDRDPQPQH

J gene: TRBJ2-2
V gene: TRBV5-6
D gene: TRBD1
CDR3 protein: ASNGRDRGNTGELF

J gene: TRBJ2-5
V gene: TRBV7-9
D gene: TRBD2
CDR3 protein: ASSFPLTSGTQETQY

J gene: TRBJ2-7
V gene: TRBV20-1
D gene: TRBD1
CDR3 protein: SARALQGRYEQY

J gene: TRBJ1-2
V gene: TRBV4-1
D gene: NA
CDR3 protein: ASSQDPGGSLYGYT

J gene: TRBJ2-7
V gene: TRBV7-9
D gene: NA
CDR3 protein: ASSLGVQGSYEQY

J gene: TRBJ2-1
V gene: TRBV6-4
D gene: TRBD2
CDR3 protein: ASSVSGGDYNEQF

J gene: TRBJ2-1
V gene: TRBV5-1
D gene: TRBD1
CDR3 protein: ASSLGDRGPYNEQF

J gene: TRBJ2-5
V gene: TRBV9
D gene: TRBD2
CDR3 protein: ASSPRTSGIQETQY

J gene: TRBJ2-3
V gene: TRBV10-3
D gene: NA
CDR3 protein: AISESRETPFLFTDTQY

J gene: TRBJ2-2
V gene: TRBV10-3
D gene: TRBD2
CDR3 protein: ATRTSGTTGELF

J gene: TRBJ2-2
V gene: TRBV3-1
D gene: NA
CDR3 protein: ASSPWDSRNTGELF

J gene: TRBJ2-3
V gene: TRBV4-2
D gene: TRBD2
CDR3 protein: ASSQDWERGTDTQY

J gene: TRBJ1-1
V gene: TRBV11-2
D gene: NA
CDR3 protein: ASSQGAGNTEAF

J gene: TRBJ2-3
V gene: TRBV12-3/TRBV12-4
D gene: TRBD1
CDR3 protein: ARTGGRDPDTQY

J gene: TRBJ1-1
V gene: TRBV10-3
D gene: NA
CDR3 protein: AISEMTGSEAF

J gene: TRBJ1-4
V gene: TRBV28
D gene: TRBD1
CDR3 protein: ASSSPGTDNEKLF

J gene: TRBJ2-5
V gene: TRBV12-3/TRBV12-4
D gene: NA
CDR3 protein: ASTTAHRRETQY

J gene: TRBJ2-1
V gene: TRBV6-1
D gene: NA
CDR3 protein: ATMGARGGDEQF

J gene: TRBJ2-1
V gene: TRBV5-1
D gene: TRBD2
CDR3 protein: ASSLQAGRYNEQF

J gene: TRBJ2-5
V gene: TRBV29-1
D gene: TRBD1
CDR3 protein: SAGQAQETQY

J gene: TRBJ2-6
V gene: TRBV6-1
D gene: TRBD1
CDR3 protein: ASSGQGGFSGANVLT

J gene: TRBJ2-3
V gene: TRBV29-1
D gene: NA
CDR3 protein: SVGRVADTQY

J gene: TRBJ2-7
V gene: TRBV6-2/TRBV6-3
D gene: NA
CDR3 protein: ASSYPPKGGMTSYEQY

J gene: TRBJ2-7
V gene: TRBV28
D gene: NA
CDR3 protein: ASSDLGTPIRNEQY

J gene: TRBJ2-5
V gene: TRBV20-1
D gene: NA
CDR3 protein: SAQKKETQY

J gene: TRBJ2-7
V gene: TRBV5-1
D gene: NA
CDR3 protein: ASSLGDLTYEQY

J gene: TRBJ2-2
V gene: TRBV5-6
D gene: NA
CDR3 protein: ASSFRARTNTGELF

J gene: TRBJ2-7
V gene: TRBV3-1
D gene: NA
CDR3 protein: ASSHGGGYEQY

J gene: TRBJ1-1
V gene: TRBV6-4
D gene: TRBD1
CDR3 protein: ASRLQGQGIPEAF

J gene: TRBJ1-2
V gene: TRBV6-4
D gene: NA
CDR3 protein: ASSDGENYGYT

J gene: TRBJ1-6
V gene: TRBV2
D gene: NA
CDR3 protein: ASNSGGRTLVRSPLH